This T cell receptor beta chain was retrieved from a study of blood T cell repertoires in COVID-19. Data came from immunoSEQ multiplex PCR; TCRdb stores just in-frame clones and leaves some out. The table includes more than 95,000 clones, 80% to 85% detected once. The CDR3 spans 15 residues. Germline loops: CDR1 SGHDN, CDR2 FVKESK. V was clipped by 3 bases and J by 4 bases; unmatched bases: 7. This clone was picked up many times. Material for sequencing was peripheral blood. The sequence derives from an older man with acute or convalescent COVID-19. The V call is TRBV14, the J call TRBJ1-2, with TRBD1 matching 8 bases. The CDR3 is CASSQAGQGGYGYTF. DNA for the CDR3: TGTGCCAGCAGCCAGGCCGGACAGGGAGGCTATGGCTACACCTTC.